This T cell receptor (beta chain) was profiled in a study of blood T cell repertoires in COVID-19. Study at large: Material from acute and convalescent COVID-19 was sourced from the United States, Italy and Spain. T cells, B-cell-depleted T cells, or PBMCs supplied cDNA or gDNA.

Profiled with immunoSEQ multiplex PCR; TCRdb holds only in-frame clones, not every one. Of 150,000 to 200,000 clones in the sample, approximately 81% were seen once. The V gene's germline CDR1 is SGHTA and CDR2 FQGTGA. V was clipped by 6 bases and J by 9 bases; unmatched bases: 6. The CDR3 is 13 residues long. The sequencing input was peripheral blood. The TCR originated in a woman aged 70-85 years with COVID-19, enrolled during active disease. The chain combines TRBV7-3 with TRBJ2-4, with 9 bases aligning to TRBD1. In nucleotides, the CDR3 is TGTGCCAGCAGTTTGGGACAGGGTGGCATTCAGTACTTC. It is translated as CASSLGQGGIQYF. Full variable domain (outside the CDR3, taken from reference TRBV7-3 and TRBJ2-4): GAGVSQTPSNKVTEKGKYVELRCDPISGHTALYWYRQSLGQGPEFLIYFQGTGAADDSGLPNDRFFAVRPEGSVSTLKIQRTERGDSAVYLCASSLGQGGIQYFGAGTRLSVL.